This T cell receptor beta chain was identified in a study of vaccination and CD4 T cells after COVID-19. Overall study: With several mild cases and one severe, convalescent patients were SARS-CoV-2 positive by nasal swab PCR. Researchers treated cells with overlapping spike peptides taken from SARS-CoV-2, HCoV-NL63, HCoV-OC43 and HCoV-229E.

An Oncomine TCR Beta short-read assay was used to sequence the DNA from cultured CD4+ T cells. TCRdb re-called the PCR reads through MiXCR, storing one row per CDR3 protein. Of roughly 8,000 distinct CDR3 sequences in the sample, 40% to 65% were seen once. Unmatched junction bases numbered 12, after V lost 3 bases and J lost 2 bases. Germline CDR1 is LNHDA and CDR2 is SQIVND (reference sequence). CDR3 length: 17 amino acids. In regard to this clonotype: Its antigen remains unidentified.

This sample's treatment: roughly nine-day PBMC culture with coronavirus spike peptide pools or control peptides (ViraFEST assay). Negative-selection isolation of CD4+ T cells was performed after approximately 10 days of culture. Specimen: CD4+ T cells from blood, cultured in vitro. The clonotype comes from a human donor who had recovered from COVID-19. The chain is built from TRBV19 and TRBJ2-5; 7 bases are shared with TRBD2. CDR3 DNA sequence: TGTGCCAGTAGTATCCGCTTGGAGGGAGGGATTCAAGAGACCCAGTACTTC. It yields the protein CASSIRLEGGIQETQYF.